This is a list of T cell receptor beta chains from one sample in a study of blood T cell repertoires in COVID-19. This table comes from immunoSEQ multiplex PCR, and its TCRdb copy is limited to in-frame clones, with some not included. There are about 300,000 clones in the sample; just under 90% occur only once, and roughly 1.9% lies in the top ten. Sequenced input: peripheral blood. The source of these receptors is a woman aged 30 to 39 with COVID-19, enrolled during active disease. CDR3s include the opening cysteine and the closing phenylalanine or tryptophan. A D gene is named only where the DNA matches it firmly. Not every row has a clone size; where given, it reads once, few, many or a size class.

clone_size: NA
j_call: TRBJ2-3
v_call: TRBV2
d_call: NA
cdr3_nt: TGTGCCAGCACCGGGGTTGCCAGCACAGATACGCAGTATTTT
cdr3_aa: CASTGVASTDTQYF

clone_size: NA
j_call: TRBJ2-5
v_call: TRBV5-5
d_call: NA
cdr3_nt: TGTGCCAGCAGCTTTAGCCTCGATGGACAGACGCAAGAGACCCAGTACTTC
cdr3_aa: CASSFSLDGQTQETQYF

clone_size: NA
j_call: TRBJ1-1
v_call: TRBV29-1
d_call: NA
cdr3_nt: TGCAGCGTTGTACAGGGTCGAGCTTTCTTT
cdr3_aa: CSVVQGRAFF

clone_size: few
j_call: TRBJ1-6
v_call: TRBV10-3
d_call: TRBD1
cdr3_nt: TGTGCCATCAGTGAAGGAAAGGGACAGGGACGAGTGGTCGGGTCACCCCTCCACTTT
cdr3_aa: CAISEGKGQGRVVGSPLHF

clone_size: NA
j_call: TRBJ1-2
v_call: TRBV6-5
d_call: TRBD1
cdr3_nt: TGTGCCAGCAGTCTGACAGGGCTCTATGGCTACACCTTC
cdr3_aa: CASSLTGLYGYTF

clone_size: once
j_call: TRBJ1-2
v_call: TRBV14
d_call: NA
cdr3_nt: TGTGCCAGCAGCCAAGGAGGTTGGCGGAATGGCTACACCTTC
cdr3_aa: CASSQGGWRNGYTF

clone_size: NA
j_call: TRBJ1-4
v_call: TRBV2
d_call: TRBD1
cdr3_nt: TGTGCCAGCAGTGAAAGGGGGCTTGGGCGACTGTTTTTT
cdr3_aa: CASSERGLGRLFF

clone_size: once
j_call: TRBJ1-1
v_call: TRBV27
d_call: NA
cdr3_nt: TGTGCCAGCAGCCTAACAGGTTTGAACACTGAAGCTTTCTTT
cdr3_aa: CASSLTGLNTEAFF

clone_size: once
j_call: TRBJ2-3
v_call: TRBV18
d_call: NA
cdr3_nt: TGTGCCAGCTCACGGGCCACACCAGATACGCAGTATTTT
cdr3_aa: CASSRATPDTQYF

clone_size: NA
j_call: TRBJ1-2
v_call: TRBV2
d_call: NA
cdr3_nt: TGTGCCAGCAGAGGAGAGAGCTATGGCTACACCTTC
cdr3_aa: CASRGESYGYTF

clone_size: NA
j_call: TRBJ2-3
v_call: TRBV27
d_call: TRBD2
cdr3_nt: TGTGCCAGCAGTTTATCCTTAGCGGGGGACCTCACAGATACGCAGTATTTT
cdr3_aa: CASSLSLAGDLTDTQYF

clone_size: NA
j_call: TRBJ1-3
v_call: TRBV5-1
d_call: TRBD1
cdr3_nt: TGCGCCAGCAGCTTAACCGGGACAGGCACCGGAAACACCATATATTTT
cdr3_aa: CASSLTGTGTGNTIYF

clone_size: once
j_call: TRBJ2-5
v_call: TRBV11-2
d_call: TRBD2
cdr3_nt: TGTGCCAGCAGCTTAGGCAGCGGGGGGGCTGAGACCCAGTACTTC
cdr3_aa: CASSLGSGGAETQYF

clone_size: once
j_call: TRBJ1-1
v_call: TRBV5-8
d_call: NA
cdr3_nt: TGTGCCAGCAGCTTCACAGGGTATGGGACTGAAGCTTTCTTT
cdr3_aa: CASSFTGYGTEAFF

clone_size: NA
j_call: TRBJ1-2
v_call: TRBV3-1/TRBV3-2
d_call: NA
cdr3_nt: TGTGCCAGCAGCCACCCAGAAATGAACTATGGCTACACCTTC
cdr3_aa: CASSHPEMNYGYTF

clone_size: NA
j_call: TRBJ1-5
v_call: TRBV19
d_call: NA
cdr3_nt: TGTGCCAGTAGTGACCAGGGAGGGGGGTCAAATCAGCCCCAGCATTTT
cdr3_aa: CASSDQGGGSNQPQHF

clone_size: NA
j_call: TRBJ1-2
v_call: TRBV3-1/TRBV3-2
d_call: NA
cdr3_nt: TGTGCCAGCAGCGCCAGGATAGCGCGGGGGCGGGGATTGAATGGCTACACCTTC
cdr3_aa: CASSARIARGRGLNGYTF

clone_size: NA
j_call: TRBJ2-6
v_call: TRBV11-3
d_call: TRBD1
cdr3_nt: TGTGCCAGCAGCCGGTGGGACAGAAATTCCTCTGGGGCCAACGTCCTGACTTTC
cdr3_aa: CASSRWDRNSSGANVLTF

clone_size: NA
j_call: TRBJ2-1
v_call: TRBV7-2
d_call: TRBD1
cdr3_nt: TGTGCCAGCAGCTTGGTGGGACAGGGATACAATGAGCAGTTCTTC
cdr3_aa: CASSLVGQGYNEQFF

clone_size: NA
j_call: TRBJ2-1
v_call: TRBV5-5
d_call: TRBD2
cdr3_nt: TGTGCCAGCAGCCTAGCGGGGGGGCAACAGTTCTTC
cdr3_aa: CASSLAGGQQFF

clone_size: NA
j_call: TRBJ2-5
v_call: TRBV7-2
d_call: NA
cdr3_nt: TGTGCCAGCAGCCCCGGGAGCGGGCAAGAGACCCAGTACTTC
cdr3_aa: CASSPGSGQETQYF

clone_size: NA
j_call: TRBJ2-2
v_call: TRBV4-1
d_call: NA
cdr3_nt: TGCGCCAGCAGTACAACACAGGGTCGGGAGGCCGGGGAGCTGTTTTTT
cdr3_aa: CASSTTQGREAGELFF

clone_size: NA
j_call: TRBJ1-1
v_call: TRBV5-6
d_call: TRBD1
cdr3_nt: TGTGCCAGCAGCTCAGGGACAGGGGGTTACCCTGAAGCTTTCTTT
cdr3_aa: CASSSGTGGYPEAFF

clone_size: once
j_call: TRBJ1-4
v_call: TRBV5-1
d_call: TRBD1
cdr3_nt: TGCGCCAGCAGCTCCACAGGGGGCACTAATGAAAAACTGTTTTTT
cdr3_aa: CASSSTGGTNEKLFF

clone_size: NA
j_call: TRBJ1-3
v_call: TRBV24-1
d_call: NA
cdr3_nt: TGTGCCACCTCCGGATCGGGACATCGGGGAAACACCATATATTTT
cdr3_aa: CATSGSGHRGNTIYF

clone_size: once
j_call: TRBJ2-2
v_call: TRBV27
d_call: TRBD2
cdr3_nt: TGTGCCAGCAGCCTCCCCCCCGGACTAGCCACCGGGGAGCTGTTTTTT
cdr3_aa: CASSLPPGLATGELFF

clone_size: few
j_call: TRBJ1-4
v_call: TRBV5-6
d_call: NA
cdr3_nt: TGTGCCAGCAGCTCCCCGACAGACCTAAATGAAAAACTGTTTTTT
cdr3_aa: CASSSPTDLNEKLFF

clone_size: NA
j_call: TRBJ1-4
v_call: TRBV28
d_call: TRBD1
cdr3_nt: TGTGCCAGCAGCGCCGGGGGTACAGGGGGCAGGGAAAAACTGTTTTTT
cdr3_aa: CASSAGGTGGREKLFF

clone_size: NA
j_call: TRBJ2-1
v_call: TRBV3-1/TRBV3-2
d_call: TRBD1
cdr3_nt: TGTGCCAGCAGCCAAGACCGGACAGGGGACAATGAGCAGTTCTTC
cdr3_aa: CASSQDRTGDNEQFF

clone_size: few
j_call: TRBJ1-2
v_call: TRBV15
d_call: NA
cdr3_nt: TGTGCCACCAGCAGAGAGAGGGTGGCCAACTATGGCTACACCTTC
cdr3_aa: CATSRERVANYGYTF

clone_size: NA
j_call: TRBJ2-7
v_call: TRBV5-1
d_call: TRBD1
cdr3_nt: TGCGCCAGCAGCTTGGGTACGGGACAGTACGAGCAGTACTTC
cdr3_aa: CASSLGTGQYEQYF

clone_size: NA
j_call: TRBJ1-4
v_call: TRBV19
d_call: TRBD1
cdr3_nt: TGTGCCAGTAGTATCTCGACAGGGACTAATGAAAAACTGTTTTTT
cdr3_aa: CASSISTGTNEKLFF

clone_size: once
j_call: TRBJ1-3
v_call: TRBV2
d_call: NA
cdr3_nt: TGTGCCAGCAGTGAAGGAGGGGGTGGAAACACCATATATTTT
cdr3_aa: CASSEGGGGNTIYF

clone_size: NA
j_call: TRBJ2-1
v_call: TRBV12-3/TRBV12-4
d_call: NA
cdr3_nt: TGTGCCAGCAGTTTAGACTGGACAGCGGAGCAGTTCTTC
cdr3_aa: CASSLDWTAEQFF

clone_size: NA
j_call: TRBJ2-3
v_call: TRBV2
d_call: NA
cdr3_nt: TGTGCCAGCAGGTGGGCAGGGGGCACAGATACGCAGTATTTT
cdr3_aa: CASRWAGGTDTQYF

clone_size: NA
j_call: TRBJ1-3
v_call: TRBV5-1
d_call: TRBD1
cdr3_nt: TGCGCCAGCAGCTTCTCCGACAGGGAGCTTGACACCATATATTTT
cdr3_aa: CASSFSDRELDTIYF

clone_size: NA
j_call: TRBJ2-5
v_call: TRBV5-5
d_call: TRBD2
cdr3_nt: TGTGCCAGCAGCCCGTTCGTACCGGGGGGGCACCAAGAGACCCAGTACTTC
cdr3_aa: CASSPFVPGGHQETQYF

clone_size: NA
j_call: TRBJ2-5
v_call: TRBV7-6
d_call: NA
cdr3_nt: TGTGCCAGCAGGCCCCCGGAGGGCGTGGAGACCCAGTACTTC
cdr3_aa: CASRPPEGVETQYF

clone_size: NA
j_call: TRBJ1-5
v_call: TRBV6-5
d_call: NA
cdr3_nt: TGTGCCAGCAAAAGGACAGAGTATAGCAATCAGCCCCAGCATTTT
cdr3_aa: CASKRTEYSNQPQHF

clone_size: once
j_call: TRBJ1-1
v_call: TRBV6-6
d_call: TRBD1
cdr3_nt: TGTGCCAGCAACTATAACAGGGGAAAGAACACTGAAGCTTTCTTT
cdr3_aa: CASNYNRGKNTEAFF

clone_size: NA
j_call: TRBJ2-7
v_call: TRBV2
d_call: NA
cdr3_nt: TGTGCCAGCAGCCAGGGGGGATACGAGCAGTACTTC
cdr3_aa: CASSQGGYEQYF

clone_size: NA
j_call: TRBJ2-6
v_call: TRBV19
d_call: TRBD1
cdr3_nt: TGTGCCAGTAGTAGAGGACAGGGGATCTCTGGGGCCAACGTCCTGACTTTC
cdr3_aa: CASSRGQGISGANVLTF

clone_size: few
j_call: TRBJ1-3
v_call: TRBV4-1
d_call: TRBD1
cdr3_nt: TGCGCCAGCAGCCCGGGACAGGGAAACACCATATATTTT
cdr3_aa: CASSPGQGNTIYF

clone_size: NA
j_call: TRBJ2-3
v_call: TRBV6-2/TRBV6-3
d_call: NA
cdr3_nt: TGTGCCAGCAGTTACGGGGCGGGAAGCACAGATACGCAGTATTTT
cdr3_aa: CASSYGAGSTDTQYF

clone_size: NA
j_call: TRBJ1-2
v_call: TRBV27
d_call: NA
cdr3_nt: TGTGCCAGCAGTCTGGCGGGGAACTATGGCTACACCTTC
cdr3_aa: CASSLAGNYGYTF

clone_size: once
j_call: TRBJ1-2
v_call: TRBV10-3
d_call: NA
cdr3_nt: TGTGCCATCAGTTGCCCGGGTTGCTATGGCTACACCTTC
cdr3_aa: CAISCPGCYGYTF

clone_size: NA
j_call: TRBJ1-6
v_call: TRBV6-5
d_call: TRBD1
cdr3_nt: TGTGCCAGCAGTTACTGGCAGGGGGCGAATTCACCCCTCCACTTT
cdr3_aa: CASSYWQGANSPLHF

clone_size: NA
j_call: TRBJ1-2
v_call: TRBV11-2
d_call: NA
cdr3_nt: TGTGCCAGCAGCCTGCCAGGGGCAGGGTTCACCTTC
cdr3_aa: CASSLPGAGFTF

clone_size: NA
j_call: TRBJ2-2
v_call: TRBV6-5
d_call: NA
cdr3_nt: TGTGCCAGCAGTTACGACAGCACCGGGGAGCTGTTTTTT
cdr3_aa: CASSYDSTGELFF

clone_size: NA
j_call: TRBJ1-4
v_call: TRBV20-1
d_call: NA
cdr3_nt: TGCAGTGCTAGTGATTTGACAGGTGGTGAAAAACTGTTTTTT
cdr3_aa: CSASDLTGGEKLFF

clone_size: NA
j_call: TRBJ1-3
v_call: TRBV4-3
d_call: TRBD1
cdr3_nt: TGCGCCAGCAGCCAAGATCTGGGGGACAGTAGAACAAAAAACACCATATATTTT
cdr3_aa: CASSQDLGDSRTKNTIYF

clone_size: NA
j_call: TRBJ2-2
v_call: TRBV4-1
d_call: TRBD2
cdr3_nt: TGCGCCAGCAGCCACATACTAGCGGGGGGGCGTAGCACCGGGGAGCTGTTTTTT
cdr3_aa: CASSHILAGGRSTGELFF

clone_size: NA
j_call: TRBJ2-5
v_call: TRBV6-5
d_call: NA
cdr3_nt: TGTGCCAGCAGTTTGTCCTTAGTACCCCCTCAAGAGACCCAGTACTTC
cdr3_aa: CASSLSLVPPQETQYF

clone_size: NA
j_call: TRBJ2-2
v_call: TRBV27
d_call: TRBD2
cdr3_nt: TGTGCCAGCAGTTTAAGGAGCGGGGGGGCTATCACCGGGGAGCTGTTTTTT
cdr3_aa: CASSLRSGGAITGELFF

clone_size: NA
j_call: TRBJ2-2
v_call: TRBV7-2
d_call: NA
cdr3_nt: TGTGCCAGCAGCCCAGCGCCGGCGAACACCGGGGAGCTGTTTTTT
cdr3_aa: CASSPAPANTGELFF

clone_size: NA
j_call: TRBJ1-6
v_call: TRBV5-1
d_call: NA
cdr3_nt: TGCGCCAGCAGCGACCTCGGGAATTCACCCCTCCACTTT
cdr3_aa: CASSDLGNSPLHF

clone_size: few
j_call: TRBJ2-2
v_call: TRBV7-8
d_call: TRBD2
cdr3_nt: TGTGCCAGCAGTCGAGTACGCGGGGGGCCCGAACGCGGGGAGCTGTTTTTT
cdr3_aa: CASSRVRGGPERGELFF

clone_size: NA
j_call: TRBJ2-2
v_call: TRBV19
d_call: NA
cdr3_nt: TGTGCCAGTAGGGGTAAGGGGCATAACACCGGGGAGCTGTTTTTT
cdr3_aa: CASRGKGHNTGELFF